Included here is one T cell receptor (beta chain) sequence, with context. This entry comes from a study of T cells in narcolepsy. Germline assignment: CDR1 SGHDN and CDR2 FVKESK. The CDR3 has 15 residues. V lost 4 bases to trimming and J lost 0 bases; unmatched junction nucleotides: 2. Clones were sequenced by immunoSEQ multiplex PCR, and TCRdb holds only the in-frame ones, with some missing. The data hold approximately 30,000 clones, with around nine tenths observed a single time. This chain joins TRBV14 and TRBJ2-3, with 9 bases matching TRBD1. The origin of this receptor is a human donor with narcolepsy. The sample comprised CD45RA- memory CD4+ T cells from PBMCs. The CDR3 bases are TGTGCCAGCAGCCTACAGGGGGCCAGCACAGATACGCAGTATTTT. The encoded protein is CASSLQGASTDTQYF.